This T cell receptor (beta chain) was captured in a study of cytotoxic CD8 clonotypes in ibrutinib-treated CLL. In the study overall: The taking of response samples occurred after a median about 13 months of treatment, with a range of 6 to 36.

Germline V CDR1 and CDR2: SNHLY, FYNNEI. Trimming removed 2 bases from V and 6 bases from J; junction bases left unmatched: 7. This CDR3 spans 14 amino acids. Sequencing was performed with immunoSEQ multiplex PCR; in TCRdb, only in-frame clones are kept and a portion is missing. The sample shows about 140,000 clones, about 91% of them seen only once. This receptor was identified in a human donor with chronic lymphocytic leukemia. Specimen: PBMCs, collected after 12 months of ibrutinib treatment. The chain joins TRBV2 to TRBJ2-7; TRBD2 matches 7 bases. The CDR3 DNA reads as TGTGCCAGCAGTGAATGGGCGGGAGAAGGCGAGCAGTACTTC. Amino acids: CASSEWAGEGEQYF.